This T cell receptor (beta chain) was recovered during a study of naive and memory T cell subsets. Study-level results: Reportedly, tuberculin skin test sites gave far more TCRs than other biopsies.

On this clonotype: The antigen is not known.

Unmatched junction bases numbered 13, after V lost 3 bases and J lost 2 bases. CDR3 size: 18 residues. Germline CDR1 is LNHDA and CDR2 is SQIVND (reference sequence). For blood and skin samples, reverse transcription used TCR alpha and beta constant primers. Amplification of ligated cDNA took four PCR rounds with SP2 and nested alpha and beta constant primers. From the UMI-ligation and nested PCR reads, TCRdb called clonotypes with MiXCR, one entry per CDR3 protein. This sample yields 18,000 or so distinct CDR3 sequences, of which approximately 9.7% are seen a single time; about 6.5% belongs to the top ten. Treatment here: skin biopsy from PPD injection site in Mantoux-positive individual. Reverse transcription used DNase-treated unsorted total RNA, aiming for roughly 1 to 1000 ng. TCR cDNA received a 3' ligated oligonucleotide that carried a UMI. Individuals with a positive Mantoux test gave biopsies from PPD-injected skin.

Material: skin, obtained from a tuberculin skin test site. V and J are TRBV19 and TRBJ2-1; 7 positions match TRBD2. The receptor was derived from an adult in good health. CDR3 amino acids: CASSMRRLGLVPYNEQFF. For the CDR3, the DNA is TGTGCCAGTAGTATGAGGAGGTTAGGACTAGTTCCCTACAATGAGCAGTTCTTC.